The rows below give T cell receptor beta chains drawn from one sample of a study of T-cell reconstitution after alpha-beta-depleted transplantation in children. TCRdb redid the calling of the PCR reads with MiXCR, one entry per CDR3 protein. The sample contains under 850,000 distinct CDR3 sequences, roughly 13% of which appear only once. The source was PBMCs, collected before TCRalphabeta/CD19-depleted stem cell transplant. These receptor sequences come from a girl aged 2 to 9 with congenital amegakaryocytic thrombocytopenia, due to receive a stem cell transplant. The CDR3 runs from the conserved cysteine through the conserved F or W. Each record gives: D gene, J gene, clone size, V gene, CDR3 DNA, CDR3 protein. A D gene is named only where the DNA matches it firmly. Where a row states a size, it is once, few, many or the class of an expanded clone; other rows omit it.

- | TRBJ2-2 | - | TRBV5-1 | TGCGCCAGCATCGGAATGCCGGTGGGGCGGAAACCCGGGGAGCTGTTTTTT | CASIGMPVGRKPGELFF
- | TRBJ2-3 | - | TRBV20-1 | TGCAGTGCTAGAGGTAGCAGAAACACAGATACGCAGTATTTT | CSARGSRNTDTQYF
TRBD2 | TRBJ2-1 | many | TRBV5-1 | TGCGCCAGCAGCTGGACTAGCGGGAGATACAATGAGCAGTTCTTC | CASSWTSGRYNEQFF
- | TRBJ2-2 | many | TRBV4-2 | TGTGCCAGCAGCCAGGCCCCGGGTGCGAACGGGGAGCTGTTTTTT | CASSQAPGANGELFF
TRBD2 | TRBJ2-2 | few | TRBV11-1 | TGTGCCAGCAGCTTAGGAGGTAGCGGGAGGCGTGACACCGGGGAGCTGTTTTTT | CASSLGGSGRRDTGELFF
- | TRBJ2-1 | - | TRBV11-2 | TGTGCCAGCAGCTGGGCAGGATTTTTGTTAGGTGAGCAGTTCTTC | CASSWAGFLLGEQFF
- | TRBJ2-2 | - | TRBV20-1 | TGCTGCGGGGGCCACCCCCCGAACTCCGGGGAGCTGTTTTTT | CCGGHPPNSGELFF
- | TRBJ1-2 | many | TRBV12-3/TRBV12-4 | TGTGCCAGCAGCCTAGGGGGTTGGGGCTACACCTTC | CASSLGGWGYTF
- | TRBJ2-1 | few | TRBV5-5 | TGTGCCAGCAGCTCCGCCCAAGTGAGGATAGCGGCCTACAATGAGCAGTTCTTC | CASSSAQVRIAAYNEQFF
TRBD1 | TRBJ2-2 | - | TRBV28 | TGTGCCAGCAGTCCCACAGGGGGCGTTCCTTCCGGGGAGCTGTTTTTT | CASSPTGGVPSGELFF
TRBD2 | TRBJ2-1 | - | TRBV15 | TGTGCCACCAGCAGACTTCTCGGGACTAGCGGGAGGTACAATGAGCAGTTCTTC | CATSRLLGTSGRYNEQFF
- | TRBJ2-1 | many | TRBV5-1 | TGCGCCAGCAGCTTGAGCGATTACAATGAGCAGTTCTTC | CASSLSDYNEQFF
- | TRBJ2-2 | - | TRBV20-1 | TGCAGTGCCATGGCACGGGAATCGATCACCGGGGAGCTGTTTTTT | CSAMARESITGELFF
- | TRBJ1-2 | many | TRBV29-1 | TGCAGCGTTGAAGATCTTAAGGGGGGCCGAGTTGGAGGATATGGCTACACCTTC | CSVEDLKGGRVGGYGYTF
TRBD2 | TRBJ2-7 | few | TRBV20-1 | TGCAGTGCTATACTAGCGAGGGACGCCCCCTACGAGCAGTACTTC | CSAILARDAPYEQYF
- | TRBJ2-1 | many | TRBV7-3 | TGTGCCAGCAGCTTATTTCAGGCGGGTGAGCAGTTCTTC | CASSLFQAGEQFF
TRBD1 | TRBJ1-5 | - | TRBV5-1 | TGCGCCAGCAGCTGCTACAGGGGGTGGGTTCAGCCCCAGCATTTT | CASSCYRGWVQPQHF
- | TRBJ2-5 | many | TRBV7-2 | TGTGCCAGCAGCGTTAATAGGGAGACCCAGTACTTC | CASSVNRETQYF
- | TRBJ2-7 | many | TRBV20-1 | TGCAGTGCGAACCCTGGAGGCGAGCAGTACTTC | CSANPGGEQYF
- | TRBJ1-4 | many | TRBV7-6 | TGTGCCAGCAGCCCAGGGGCCCGCAATAATGAAAAACTGTTTTTT | CASSPGARNNEKLFF
- | TRBJ1-1 | few | TRBV30 | TGTGCCTGGAGTCAAAACAGGAACACTGAAGCTTTCTTT | CAWSQNRNTEAFF
TRBD2 | TRBJ2-1 | - | TRBV30 | TGTGCCTGGAAAGGCGGGAGTGGGAATGAGCAGTTCTTC | CAWKGGSGNEQFF
- | TRBJ1-2 | many | TRBV6-1 | TGTGCCAGCAGCCTATCCGGACGCGATGGCTACACCTTC | CASSLSGRDGYTF
TRBD2 | TRBJ2-1 | many | TRBV12-3/TRBV12-4 | TGTGCCAGCAGTTTAATAGCGGGAGGGCCCAAGAATGAGCAGTTCTTC | CASSLIAGGPKNEQFF
TRBD2 | TRBJ2-1 | few | TRBV20-1 | TGCAGTGCTAGTGGCCTAGCGGTCTACAATGAGCAGTTCTTC | CSASGLAVYNEQFF
- | TRBJ2-3 | - | TRBV7-8 | TGTGCCAGCACCGCCCCGGGCGGGCGAGGAGATACGCAGTATTTT | CASTAPGGRGDTQYF
- | TRBJ1-1 | - | TRBV14 | TGTGCCAGCAGCCAACCCAAGTTGAACACTGAAGCTTTCTTT | CASSQPKLNTEAFF
- | TRBJ1-2 | few | TRBV15 | TGTGCCACCAGCAGGGAACAGGGCGGTACGAACTATGGCTACACCTTC | CATSREQGGTNYGYTF
- | TRBJ2-6 | few | TRBV7-3 | TGTGCCAGCAGCTTACATGGGGGGACAGGGGCCAACGTCCTGACTTTC | CASSLHGGTGANVLTF
- | TRBJ2-5 | - | TRBV28 | TGTGCCAGCAGTCCCCGAGGGCCGACAGGTTGGGAGACCCAGTACTTC | CASSPRGPTGWETQYF
- | TRBJ1-1 | - | TRBV6-5 | TGTGCCAGCAGTTACTCAGGGGGGTTGGAAGCTTTCTTT | CASSYSGGLEAFF
- | TRBJ2-5 | many | TRBV5-1 | TGCGCCAGCAGCTTCCCCCTAGACCAAGAGACCCAGTACTTC | CASSFPLDQETQYF
- | TRBJ1-1 | - | TRBV5-6 | TGTGCCAGCAGCTTGGTCGGGGTTACGAACACTGAAGCTTTCTTT | CASSLVGVTNTEAFF
TRBD2 | TRBJ2-3 | - | TRBV5-1 | TGCGCCAGCAGCCCCGGGACTAGCGGGGTACATAGCACAGATACGCAGTATTTT | CASSPGTSGVHSTDTQYF
- | TRBJ2-5 | - | TRBV25-1 | TGTGCCAGCAGTGAATTCGGGCCTCATTCGCTTGAGACCCAGTACTTC | CASSEFGPHSLETQYF
- | TRBJ2-7 | few | TRBV7-8 | TGTGCCAGCAGTAGGCTAGCTGGGGCAGTGAGCTACGAGCAGTACTTC | CASSRLAGAVSYEQYF
- | TRBJ1-1 | many | TRBV12-3/TRBV12-4 | TGTGCCAGCACCCCTGGCACTGAAGCTTTCTTT | CASTPGTEAFF
TRBD2 | TRBJ2-1 | many | TRBV3-1 | TGTGCCAGCAGTGCGCCAGGACTAGCGGGAAATAATGAGCAGTTCTTC | CASSAPGLAGNNEQFF
- | TRBJ1-5 | - | TRBV7-2 | TGTGCCAGCAGCTCCTTCGCAGGGGAAAATCAGCCCCAGCATTTT | CASSSFAGENQPQHF
- | TRBJ2-7 | many | TRBV6-1 | TGTGCCAGCAGTGGCCTAAGGGACTCCTACGAGCAGTACTTC | CASSGLRDSYEQYF
- | TRBJ2-3 | many | TRBV5-1 | TGCGCCAGCAGCCATACTAGGTCCGATACGCAGTATTTT | CASSHTRSDTQYF
TRBD2 | TRBJ2-7 | many | TRBV12-3/TRBV12-4 | TGTGCCAGCAATCCCGGGACTAGCGGTTCCTACGAGCAGTACTTC | CASNPGTSGSYEQYF
- | TRBJ1-1 | many | TRBV20-1 | TGCAGTGCCCGGGGTGGTTTCAACACTGAAGCTTTCTTT | CSARGGFNTEAFF
- | TRBJ2-1 | few | TRBV6-5 | TGTGCCAGCAGTTACTCGATAACAACCTACAATGAGCAGTTCTTC | CASSYSITTYNEQFF
- | TRBJ2-1 | many | TRBV9 | TGTGCCAGCAGCGTTGATCCTAGTTCCAATGAGCAGTTCTTC | CASSVDPSSNEQFF
- | TRBJ2-1 | - | TRBV2 | TGTGCCAGCCGTCGGACGGTACTTTCCTACAATGAGCAGTTCTTC | CASRRTVLSYNEQFF